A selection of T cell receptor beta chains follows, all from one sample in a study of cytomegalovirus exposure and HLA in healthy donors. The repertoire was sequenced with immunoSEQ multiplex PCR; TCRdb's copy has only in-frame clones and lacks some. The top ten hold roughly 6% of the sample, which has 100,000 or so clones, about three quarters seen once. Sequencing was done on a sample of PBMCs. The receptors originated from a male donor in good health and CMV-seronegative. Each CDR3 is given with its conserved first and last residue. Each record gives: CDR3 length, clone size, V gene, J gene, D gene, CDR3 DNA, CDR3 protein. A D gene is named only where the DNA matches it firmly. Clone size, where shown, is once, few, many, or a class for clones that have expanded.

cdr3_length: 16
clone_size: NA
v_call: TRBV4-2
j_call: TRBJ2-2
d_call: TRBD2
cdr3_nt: TGTGCCAGCACCCACGGGGCGGGAGGGCCCACCGGGGAGCTGTTTTTT
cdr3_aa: CASTHGAGGPTGELFF

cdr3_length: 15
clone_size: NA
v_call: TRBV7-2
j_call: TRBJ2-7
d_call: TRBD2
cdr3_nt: TGTGCCAGCAGCGCATTAGCGGGGAACCCCTACGAGCAGTACTTC
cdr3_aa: CASSALAGNPYEQYF

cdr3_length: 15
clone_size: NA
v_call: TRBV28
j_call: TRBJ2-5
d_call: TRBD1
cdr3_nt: TGTGCCAGCAGTTTCTCGGGACAGGGCCGGCAGACCCAGTACTTC
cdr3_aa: CASSFSGQGRQTQYF

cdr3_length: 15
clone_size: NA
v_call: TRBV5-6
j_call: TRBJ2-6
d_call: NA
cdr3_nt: TGTGCCAGCAGCTTGGGAGCCTCTGGGGCCAACGTCCTGACTTTC
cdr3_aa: CASSLGASGANVLTF

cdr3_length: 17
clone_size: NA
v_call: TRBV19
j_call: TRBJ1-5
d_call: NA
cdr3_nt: TGTGCCAGTAACCCCTTTACGGGTCGGAATAGCAATCAGCCCCAGCATTTT
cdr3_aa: CASNPFTGRNSNQPQHF

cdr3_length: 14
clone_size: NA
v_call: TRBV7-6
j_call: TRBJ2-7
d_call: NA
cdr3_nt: TGTGCCAGCAGTTCCAGTGCGGGCCCCTACGAGCAGTACTTC
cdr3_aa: CASSSSAGPYEQYF

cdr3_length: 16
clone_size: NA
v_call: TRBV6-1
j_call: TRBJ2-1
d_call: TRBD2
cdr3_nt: TGTGCCAGCAGTGACAGACTAGCGGGATCAGTTAATGAGCAGTTCTTC
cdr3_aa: CASSDRLAGSVNEQFF

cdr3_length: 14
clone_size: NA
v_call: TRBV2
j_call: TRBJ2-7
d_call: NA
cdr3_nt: TGTGCCAGCAGGATGACGGTAGCGGCGGGGGAGCAGTACTTC
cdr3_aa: CASRMTVAAGEQYF

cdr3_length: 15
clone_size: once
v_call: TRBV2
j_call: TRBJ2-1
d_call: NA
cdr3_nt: TGTGCCAGCACAGCCGGGACTGGAATTTACAATGAGCAGTTCTTC
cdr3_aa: CASTAGTGIYNEQFF

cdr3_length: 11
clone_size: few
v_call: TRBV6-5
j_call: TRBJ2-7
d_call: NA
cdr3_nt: TGTGCCAGCAGTTACGGGCGCGAGCAGTACTTC
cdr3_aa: CASSYGREQYF